This T cell receptor beta chain was retrieved from a study of radiotherapy plus CTLA-4 blockade in lung cancer. Study results and caveats: Strongest reported response predictors: early blood clone changes and post-radiation interferon-beta.

Clones were sequenced by immunoSEQ multiplex PCR, and TCRdb holds only the in-frame ones, with some missing. The profile shows some 60,000 clones, 65% to 85% of them singletons. Concerning this clone: Antigen specificity is unknown. Other DNA sequences in the sample encode the same CDR3.

Germline V gene lookup returns CDR1 LNHDA and CDR2 SQIVND (reference sequence). The germline V and J ends were trimmed by 5 bases and 8 bases, with 15 bases remaining between them. The CDR3 is 13 amino acids. Sequencing used peripheral blood, obtained from a patient treated with radiotherapy plus ipilimumab. The chain joins TRBV19 to TRBJ1-2; D possibly corresponds to TRBD1 (5 bases). The receptor's source is a human donor with non-small cell lung cancer who had a complete response to radiotherapy plus ipilimumab. CDR3 nucleotide sequence: TGTGCCAGTAGTCCAGGGCCGGGGGGAGGCTACACCTTC. Protein product: CASSPGPGGGYTF.